The 6 T cell receptor beta chains given below trace back to one sample, sequenced in a study of CD8 T cells in ankylosing spondylitis. One entry per CDR3 protein results from TCRdb running MiXCR on the 5' RACE reads. Seen here are around 150,000 distinct CDR3 sequences, around two fifths observed once, and the top ten hold nearly 15%. The sequencing input was synovial fluid, either unsorted or a sorted T cell fraction (not recorded which). Receptor source: a male donor with ankylosing spondylitis.

V and J are TRBV2 and TRBJ1-1; TRBD1 might be the D (5 bases). This CDR3 has 14 amino acids. The germline CDR1 and CDR2 sequences are SNHLY and FYNNEI. Trimming took off 6 bases at V and 1 base at J, with 12 bases between the two ends. DNA for the CDR3: TGTGCCAGCAGATCCAGGGTCGGGAACACTGAAGCTTTCTTT. This gives the protein CASRSRVGNTEAFF.

This clonotype was found a few times. J is TRBJ1-1 and V is TRBV4-2; tentative D call: TRBD1 (6 bases). Germline CDR1 reads LGHNA; CDR2 reads YNFKEQ. The CDR3 is made up of 16 amino acids. V gave up 3 bases and J gave up 0 bases, with 14 bases separating them. CDR3 sequence (DNA): TGTGCCAGCAGCCATTACGGGGACACCGTGAACACTGAAGCTTTCTTT. It translates to CASSHYGDTVNTEAFF.

This clonotype was recorded many times. The chain is built from TRBV9 and TRBJ2-7; the D is unclear. The CDR3 is made up of 13 amino acids. CDR1 is SGDLS, CDR2 YYNGEE, per germline. Trimming removed 0 bases from V and 4 bases from J, with 8 bases in between. CDR3 sequence (DNA): TGTGCCAGCAGCGTAGGAGCCTCATACGAGCAGTACTTC. Translated, it gives CASSVGASYEQYF.

This chain uses TRBV9 with TRBJ1-2; D remains unclear. The CDR3 loop spans 16 amino acids. CDR1 and CDR2 (germline): SGDLS, YYNGEE. V was shortened by 3 bases and J by 4 bases, with 19 bases between the two germline ends. The CDR3 DNA sequence: TGTGCCAGCAGCGGCGAAGTGGGGTCTCCTCCCTATGGCTACACCTTC. Its protein product is CASSGEVGSPPYGYTF. The variable domain in full, with the rest retrieved from reference TRBV9 and TRBJ1-2, is DSGVTQTPKHLITATGQRVTLRCSPRSGDLSVYWYQQSLDQGLQFLIQYYNGEERAKGNILERFSAQQFPDLHSELNLSSLELGDSALYFCASSGEVGSPPYGYTFGSGTRLTVV.

This clonotype was counted a single time. The chain combines TRBV27 with TRBJ2-1; 8 bases map to TRBD1. The ends lost 5 bases at V and 8 bases at J; junction bases unmatched: 8. The CDR3 loop spans 14 amino acids. Germline V CDR1 and CDR2: MNHEY, SMNVEV (reference sequence). Written as DNA, the CDR3 is TGTGCCAGCAGTAAAGGGACAGGTGGACATGAGCAGTTCTTC. Amino acids: CASSKGTGGHEQFF.

The rearrangement links TRBV4-2 to TRBJ2-5; tentative D call: TRBD2 (6 bases). The V gene lost 1 base and the J gene lost 1 base, with 13 bases spanning the gap. This CDR3 has 16 residues. The germline gives CDR1 LGHNA, CDR2 YNFKEQ. CDR3 nucleotides: TGTGCCAGCAGCCAAGGGGGCCCCGGGGGCCAAGAGACCCAGTACTTC. It translates to CASSQGGPGGQETQYF.